The clone carrying this T cell receptor beta chain showed up just a few times. What it binds is unknown. CDR1 SGHKS and CDR2 YYEKEE come from the germline V gene (reference sequence). V gave up 3 bases and J gave up 3 bases; unmatched junction bases: 10. This CDR3 comprises 16 residues. These data originate in a study of cytomegalovirus exposure and HLA in healthy donors. On the study more broadly: Some 91 million unique TCRs from HLA-typed donors were held in an early release of data.

Study-level points and caveats: Across HLA loci, a later analysis found differing TCR association rates, with DRB1 most and HLA-C fewest. HLA restriction was apparent for most CMV-associated TCR beta chains in a later analysis. CMV serostatus was the only immune exposure information that was available.

The study ran its PCR with 60 Vbeta and 13 Jbeta primers. TCRdb keeps only in-frame clones here, not all; method: immunoSEQ multiplex PCR. The data contain some 100,000 clones, 75% to 85% of them singletons. The gene calls are TRBV5-5 and TRBJ2-7; 9 nucleotides match TRBD1. Sequencing was performed on PBMCs. This clonotype was sampled from a woman between 50 and 59 years old in good health and CMV-seropositive. CDR3 DNA: TGTGCCAGCAGCTCCTCGGGACAGGGAGGAAGCTACGAGCAGTACTTC. Amino acids: CASSSSGQGGSYEQYF.